This is a list of T cell receptor beta chains from one sample in a study of blood T cell repertoires in COVID-19. The assay was immunoSEQ multiplex PCR, and TCRdb's table has in-frame clones only and misses some. The table includes some 510,000 clones, roughly 90% detected once. Sequenced material: PBMCs or T cells enriched from blood (not recorded which). Receptors originate from a middle-aged woman who had recovered from COVID-19. Each CDR3 is given with its conserved first and last residue. The D gene is left open where the match is weak. Clone sizes are given selectively: once, few, many, or a class where the clone is expanded.

clone size,D gene,CDR3 length,V gene,J gene,CDR3 DNA,CDR3 protein
.,.,14,TRBV18,TRBJ1-4,TGTGCCAGCTCACCACGGAGGGATAATGAAAAACTGTTTTTT,CASSPRRDNEKLFF
.,TRBD1,15,TRBV11-2,TRBJ2-7,TGTGCCAGCAGCTTGGGCTGGGACAGAAGCTACGAGCAGTACTTC,CASSLGWDRSYEQYF
.,.,15,TRBV6-2/TRBV6-3,TRBJ1-2,TGTGCCACCAACCCCGGAGGCAGGGGAGACTATGGCTACACCTTC,CATNPGGRGDYGYTF
.,TRBD2,14,TRBV7-6,TRBJ2-1,TGTGCCAGCAGCTCTAGCGGGAGGGGCAATGAGCAGTTCTTC,CASSSSGRGNEQFF
few,TRBD2,16,TRBV7-2,TRBJ2-3,TGTGCCAGCAAAATACTAGCGGGAGGGACCACAGATACGCAGTATTTT,CASKILAGGTTDTQYF
.,TRBD2,14,TRBV19,TRBJ2-7,TGTGCCAGTAGTATAAACGGGAGGGCCTACGAGCAGTACTTC,CASSINGRAYEQYF
.,.,15,TRBV12-5,TRBJ1-3,TGTGCTAGTGGTTTTGACGGGAGCTCTGGAAACACCATATATTTT,CASGFDGSSGNTIYF
.,.,14,TRBV7-6,TRBJ1-5,TGTGCCAGCAGCTTAATGGTATCAGGTCAGCCCCAGCATTTT,CASSLMVSGQPQHF
.,TRBD2,13,TRBV12-3/TRBV12-4,TRBJ2-1,TGTGCCAGCAAGGTAGCGGGGCTCAATGAGCAGTTCTTC,CASKVAGLNEQFF
.,TRBD1,13,TRBV27,TRBJ2-3,TGTGCCAGCATTCCCGGACAGGGCGATACGCAGTATTTT,CASIPGQGDTQYF
.,.,15,TRBV7-6,TRBJ2-7,TGTGCCAGCAGCTTAGGGAGGGACAGAACCTACGAGCAGTACTTC,CASSLGRDRTYEQYF
.,.,16,TRBV6-1,TRBJ1-4,TGTGCCAGCAGTGGGCCCTCAGCAGGCAATAGGGGAAAACTGTTTTTT,CASSGPSAGNRGKLFF
.,TRBD1,16,TRBV18,TRBJ2-2,TGTGCCAGCTCACCACTGACGCCAGGGGGCACCGGGGAGCTGTTTTTT,CASSPLTPGGTGELFF
once,TRBD2,16,TRBV19,TRBJ2-1,TGTGCCAGTAGTAGGGGAGGGAAGCGGGACTACAATGAGCAGTTCTTC,CASSRGGKRDYNEQFF
.,.,14,TRBV27,TRBJ1-6,TGTGCCAGCCGGGGGGACGCCTATAATTCACCCCTCCACTTT,CASRGDAYNSPLHF
.,.,15,TRBV7-8,TRBJ1-2,TGTGCCAGCAGCTTGGGATCGAGGGGGAAGTATGGCTACACCTTC,CASSLGSRGKYGYTF
.,TRBD2,16,TRBV5-4,TRBJ2-5,TGTGCCAGCAGCCGATTCGGGACTAGCGGGCAAGAGACCCAGTACTTC,CASSRFGTSGQETQYF
few,.,15,TRBV18,TRBJ1-1,TGTGCCAGCTCCCGGGGGTCGAGGGAAAACACTGAAGCTTTCTTT,CASSRGSRENTEAFF
.,.,13,TRBV7-9,TRBJ1-2,TGTGCCAGCAGTTCTAGGGGGTCCGGGGGCTACACCTTC,CASSSRGSGGYTF
.,TRBD2,14,TRBV6-6,TRBJ2-7,TGTGCCAGCAGTTACCTAGCGGGAGTCCACGAGCAGTACTTC,CASSYLAGVHEQYF
.,TRBD1,14,TRBV11-3,TRBJ1-1,TGTGCCAGCAGCTTAGGAGGACAGGGACGGCTAGCTTTCTTT,CASSLGGQGRLAFF
.,.,15,TRBV7-2,TRBJ2-1,TGTGCCAGCAGCGCCAGGGAATCGCTGATGAAGGAGCAGTTCTTC,CASSARESLMKEQFF
.,.,14,TRBV5-1,TRBJ2-5,TGCGCCAGCAGCTTGAATCTGGGGCGGGAGACCCAGTACTTC,CASSLNLGRETQYF
.,.,14,TRBV28,TRBJ2-7,TGTGCCAGCAGTTTGTCCAGGTCCTTCTACGAGCAGTACTTC,CASSLSRSFYEQYF
.,.,16,TRBV3-1/TRBV3-2,TRBJ1-4,TGTGCCAGCAGCCTCGCTTTTGAGGACAGAAATGAAAAACTGTTTTTT,CASSLAFEDRNEKLFF
.,.,13,TRBV6-2/TRBV6-3,TRBJ1-5,TGTGCCAGCAGTTGGCCGGGAAATCAGCCCCAGCATTTT,CASSWPGNQPQHF
.,TRBD2,16,TRBV10-1,TRBJ2-3,TGCGCCAGCAGTGACCCAAGGCGGGAGGGCACAGATACGCAGTATTTT,CASSDPRREGTDTQYF
once,.,16,TRBV7-2,TRBJ2-3,TGTGCCAGCAGCCAGCAGGGCCAACCTAGCACAGATACGCAGTATTTT,CASSQQGQPSTDTQYF
.,TRBD1,14,TRBV4-1,TRBJ1-2,TGCGCCAGCAGCCAAACCACGGACAGGGCTGGCTACACCTTC,CASSQTTDRAGYTF
once,TRBD1,17,TRBV7-2,TRBJ2-7,TGTGCCAGCAGCTTGGAGCCGGGGACAGAGACTCCCTACGAGCAGTACTTC,CASSLEPGTETPYEQYF
.,TRBD2,15,TRBV3-1/TRBV3-2,TRBJ2-7,TGTGCCAGCAGCCAGACTAGCGGGAGGGCCTACGAGCAGTACTTC,CASSQTSGRAYEQYF
few,TRBD1,14,TRBV7-2,TRBJ2-7,TGTGCCAGCAGCTCCGGGACAGGAGACTACGAGCAGTACTTC,CASSSGTGDYEQYF
once,.,15,TRBV5-8,TRBJ1-2,TGTGCCAGCACCAGGACAGCGAGGCATAACTATGGCTACACCTTC,CASTRTARHNYGYTF
.,.,17,TRBV5-1,TRBJ1-1,TGCGCCAGCAGCCGCTTACCCTATACAGGGATGGACACTGAAGCTTTCTTT,CASSRLPYTGMDTEAFF
once,.,15,TRBV18,TRBJ1-6,TGTGCCAGCTCACCAACGGCGCAGGGTAATTCACCCCTCCACTTT,CASSPTAQGNSPLHF
.,TRBD2,18,TRBV19,TRBJ2-3,TGTGCCAGTAGTATAGGCGCCAGACTAGCGACCAGCACAGATACGCAGTATTTT,CASSIGARLATSTDTQYF
once,TRBD1,19,TRBV19,TRBJ1-5,TGTGCCAGTAGTATCGGGTTCCGAGACAGGGGATTTAGCAATCAGCCCCAGCATTTT,CASSIGFRDRGFSNQPQHF
.,.,16,TRBV4-1,TRBJ2-2,TGCGCCAGCAGCCAAGTTAGCACCGTGAACACCGGGGAGCTGTTTTTT,CASSQVSTVNTGELFF
.,TRBD1,14,TRBV30,TRBJ1-1,TGTGCCTGGAGTTTAGGACAGGGTCGGACTGAAGCTTTCTTT,CAWSLGQGRTEAFF
.,TRBD1,15,TRBV3-1/TRBV3-2,TRBJ1-6,TGTGCCAGCAGCCAAGTTCAGGGGGCGAATTCACCCCTCCACTTT,CASSQVQGANSPLHF
once,.,11,TRBV2,TRBJ1-1,TGTGCCAGCAGTAGAGCCACTGAAGCTTTCTTT,CASSRATEAFF
.,TRBD1,17,TRBV7-2,TRBJ1-3,TGTGCCAGCAGCCTCAACCCCCCAGGGGGCTCGGGAAACACCATATATTTT,CASSLNPPGGSGNTIYF
.,TRBD1,14,TRBV6-5,TRBJ1-1,TGTGCCAGCACCGAGACAGGGAGGAACACTGAAGCTTTCTTT,CASTETGRNTEAFF
once,TRBD1,19,TRBV6-2/TRBV6-3,TRBJ1-6,TGTGCCAGCAGTTACTCTCTCGCCGGGACAGGGCCATCAAATTCACCCCTCCACTTT,CASSYSLAGTGPSNSPLHF
.,.,17,TRBV4-3,TRBJ1-2,TGCGCCAGCAGCCAAGAACCCAACAGGGTCGCAAAGGGTGGCTACACCTTC,CASSQEPNRVAKGGYTF
.,.,14,TRBV15,TRBJ1-2,TGTGCCACCACCTCTCACGGAGCTAACTATGGCTACACCTTC,CATTSHGANYGYTF
.,.,14,TRBV19,TRBJ1-3,TGTGCCAGCACCCGGGGACAATTGGCGAACACCATATATTTT,CASTRGQLANTIYF
.,.,14,TRBV7-2,TRBJ1-1,TGTGCCAGCAGCAAGAACCTCAGGGCCACTGAAGCTTTCTTT,CASSKNLRATEAFF